The 25 T cell receptor beta chains reported below all come from one sample, sequenced in a study of blood T cell repertoires in COVID-19 (dated by TCRdb to the early 2020s). Library method: the immunoSEQ multiplex PCR assay. This immuneACCESS table, as held by TCRdb, lists in-frame sequences with V and J called but not all clones. Of the missing ones, under half trace to an unresolved V gene in checked studies; the others have no known cause. The sample includes some 200,000 clones, with about 86% observed a single time. The ten largest clones take up over 13% of the sample. The material sequenced was peripheral blood. The origin of the receptors is a man aged 25 to 40 with active or convalescent COVID-19.

The chain has TRBV11-2 and TRBJ1-3, with 8 bases lining up with TRBD1. The CDR3 is made up of 16 amino acids. Germline V CDR1 and CDR2: SGHAT, FQNNGV. Trimming removed 3 bases from V and 2 bases from J; junction bases left unmatched: 6. The CDR3 DNA reads as TGTGCCAGCAGCTTGTTCACAGGGGGAACTGGAAACACCATATATTTT. This encodes CASSLFTGGTGNTIYF.

The rearrangement joins TRBV28 to TRBJ1-2; the match to TRBD1 covers 7 bases. Trimming removed 2 bases from V and 4 bases from J; junction bases left unmatched: 7. The length of the CDR3 is 15 residues. Germline values: CDR1 MDHEN, CDR2 SYDVKM. The CDR3 spells CASSLHGPGGYGYTF. CDR3 nucleotides: TGTGCCAGCAGTTTACACGGTCCAGGGGGCTATGGCTACACCTTC.

This chain joins TRBV6-2 or TRBV6-3 and TRBJ2-7, with 8 bases matching TRBD2. Germline V gene lookup returns CDR1 MNHEY and CDR2 SVGEGT. J was trimmed by 1 base and V by 6 bases; bases with no gene match: 8. The CDR3 totals 15 residues. As DNA, the CDR3 is TGTGCCAGCAGCCGAGCGGGAGTAGGGTCCTACGAGCAGTACTTC. This encodes CASSRAGVGSYEQYF.

This clone has just a few counts. CDR3 DNA sequence: TGTGCCAGTAGTATACCTGAGGGGGACCTTAGCAATCAGCCCCAGCATTTT. Amino acids: CASSIPEGDLSNQPQHF. V is TRBV19 and J is TRBJ1-5; tentative D call: TRBD1 (6 bases). CDR3 length: 17 residues. V gave up 2 bases and J gave up 0 bases, with 14 bases separating them. Germline assignment: CDR1 LNHDA and CDR2 SQIVND (reference sequence).

The chain combines TRBV19 with TRBJ2-7, with 9 bases aligning to TRBD1. V was clipped by 7 bases and J by 1 base; unmatched bases: 5. The CDR3 is made up of 14 amino acids. Germline CDR1 is LNHDA and CDR2 is SQIVND (reference sequence). Here the CDR3 reads CASKGQGGSYEQYF. Written as DNA, the CDR3 is TGTGCCAGTAAGGGACAGGGTGGGTCCTACGAGCAGTACTTC.

This chain's CDR3 is CASSGGRGGGDTQYF. DNA for the CDR3: TGCGCCAGCAGCGGCGGGCGCGGGGGGGGAGATACGCAGTATTTT. The V gene is TRBV5-1, the J gene TRBJ2-3, with 9 bases fitting TRBD2. Unmatched junction bases numbered 8, after V lost 4 bases and J lost 5 bases. CDR3 length: 15 amino acids. Per the germline V gene, CDR1 is SGHRS and CDR2 is YFSETQ.

In this sample, this clone turned up once. This rearrangement joins TRBV28 to TRBJ1-2; 9 nucleotides match TRBD1. The CDR3 spans 13 residues. Germline V CDR1 and CDR2: MDHEN, SYDVKM. V shed 6 bases and J 8 bases; nucleotides not matched to a gene: 7. The CDR3 region has the DNA TGTGCCAGCAGCCTACAGGGGGCTGGAGGCTACACCTTC. It yields the protein CASSLQGAGGYTF.

The chain employs TRBV5-1 and TRBJ1-1; D is undetermined. CDR3 size: 14 residues. Deletions cut 4 bases from V and 1 base from J, with 11 bases between. Germline CDR1 SGHRS, CDR2 YFSETQ. CDR3 protein: CASSHSSGNTEAFF. CDR3 bases: TGCGCCAGCAGCCATTCAAGCGGGAACACTGAAGCTTTCTTT.

The genes are TRBV18 and TRBJ2-7; D might be TRBD1 (6 bases). The CDR3 totals 13 residues. V lost 3 bases to trimming and J lost 2 bases, with 8 bases between them. Germline V gene sequence: CDR1 KGHSH, CDR2 LQKENI. CDR3 in DNA: TGTGCCAGCTCACCGGGACATCCCTACGAGCAGTACGTC. This sequence encodes CASSPGHPYEQYV.

The rearrangement joins TRBV2 to TRBJ2-2, with 11 bases fitting TRBD1. With V trimmed by 10 bases and J by 5 bases, 9 bases remained unmatched. Per germline, CDR1 SNHLY and CDR2 FYNNEI. There are 15 residues in the CDR3. The CDR3 nucleotides read TGTGCCATCAGGCTTGGGACAGGGGGGACCGGGGAGCTGTTTTTT. It encodes CAIRLGTGGTGELFF.

The chain is built from TRBV18 and TRBJ2-2, with D possibly being TRBD2 (5 bases). The V end lost 4 bases, the J end lost 6 bases, and 18 bases lay between the germline ends. The length of the CDR3 is 16 residues. Germline V gene data show CDR1 as KGHSH and CDR2 as LQKENI. The CDR3, as DNA: TGTGCCAGCTCACTCTTCGAGGTCTCCGGGGCCGGGGAGCTGTTTTTT. Translation gives CASSLFEVSGAGELFF.

The CDR3 nucleotides are TGTGCCAGTAGTATTGGACAGCTTAATGAAAAACTGTTTTTT. Its translation is CASSIGQLNEKLFF. The chain uses TRBV19 and TRBJ1-4; maybe TRBD1 (6 bases). Germline assignment: CDR1 LNHDA and CDR2 SQIVND (reference sequence). V lost 3 bases and J lost 4, with 9 bases in between. CDR3 length: 14 residues.

The chain employs TRBV7-9 and TRBJ1-4; 8 bases agree with TRBD1. The CDR3 is 15 amino acids. Trimming cost V 4 bases and J 8 bases; bases outside gene matches: 9. CDR1 is SEHNR and CDR2 is FQNEAQ in the germline V gene (reference sequence). CDR3 amino acids: CASSSSGGRGEKLFF. In DNA, the CDR3 is TGTGCCAGCAGCTCGTCAGGGGGCCGGGGCGAAAAACTGTTTTTT.

This clone was seen a handful of times. The chain couples TRBV5-5 to TRBJ1-2; no firm D call. CDR1 is SGHKS and CDR2 is YYEKEE in the germline V gene (reference sequence). The CDR3 is 13 residues long. V was trimmed by 2 bases and J by 6 bases, leaving 11 bases between them. The CDR3 here is CASSFGVFDGYTF. CDR3 in DNA: TGTGCCAGCAGCTTCGGGGTTTTTGATGGCTACACCTTC.

This chain uses TRBV28 with TRBJ1-5; TRBD1 matches at 7 bases. The junction had 1 base not matched to a gene; V was cut back by 1 base and J by 4 bases. Germline V gene data show CDR1 as MDHEN and CDR2 as SYDVKM. The CDR3 is 14 amino acids. The CDR3 sequence: CASSLYRGNQPQHF. CDR3 DNA sequence: TGTGCCAGCAGTTTATACAGGGGAAATCAGCCCCAGCATTTT.

The chain uses TRBV20-1 and TRBJ2-5, with a possible D match to TRBD2 (5 bases). V was pared by 3 bases and J by 5 bases, with 10 bases between. The germline gives CDR1 DFQATT, CDR2 SNEGSKA (reference sequence). The CDR3 is 12 amino acids. The CDR3 sequence: CSASDRGETQYF. The CDR3 nucleotides are TGCAGTGCTAGTGACCGAGGGGAGACCCAGTACTTC.

The J gene is TRBJ2-3, the V gene TRBV18; D may be TRBD1 (6 bases). Deletions cut 3 bases from V and 3 bases from J, with 13 bases between. Germline-derived CDR1 and CDR2 are KGHSH and LQKENI. CDR3 length: 15 amino acids. The chain's CDR3 is CASSPRAGATDTQYF. The CDR3 DNA reads as TGTGCCAGCTCACCCCGCGCAGGGGCGACAGATACGCAGTATTTT.

This sequence joins TRBV6-1 and TRBJ2-1; TRBD1 is a possible D gene (6 bases). The CDR3 totals 16 residues. Trimming removed 3 bases at V and 2 bases at J, with 14 bases between. Germline CDR1 and CDR2: MNHNS and SASEGT. The CDR3 DNA reads TGTGCCAGCAGTGACGGGGTACAGGGCCCCTACAATGAGCAGTTCTTC. Amino acids: CASSDGVQGPYNEQFF.

This clone is a singleton in its sample. The gene calls are TRBV2 and TRBJ2-2; D unresolved. V lost 0 bases to trimming and J lost 6 bases, with 8 bases between them. Germline V CDR1 and CDR2: SNHLY, FYNNEI. The CDR3 contains 14 residues. CDR3 sequence (DNA): TGTGCCAGCAGTGAAGCCCGATCGGCCGGGGAGCTGTTTTTT. Its protein is CASSEARSAGELFF.

V and J are TRBV10-2 and TRBJ1-6; 9 bases are a match to TRBD1. Trimming took 6 bases from V and 10 from J; bases not matched to a gene: 4. There are 13 residues in the CDR3. Germline loops: CDR1 WSHSY, CDR2 SAAADI. CDR3 amino acids: CASRDRGESPLHF. The CDR3 region has the DNA TGCGCCAGCAGGGACAGGGGCGAGTCACCCCTCCACTTT.

The chain couples TRBV28 to TRBJ1-1; TRBD1 matches at 7 bases. V lost 7 bases, J lost 3 bases, and 8 bases stayed unmatched. Germline V gene sequence: CDR1 MDHEN, CDR2 SYDVKM. The CDR3 consists of 14 residues. The CDR3 DNA follows: TGTGCCAGCAACGCAGGGGGTCTGGACACTGAAGCTTTCTTT. It codes for CASNAGGLDTEAFF.

V and J are TRBV29-1 and TRBJ1-5; D is perhaps TRBD1 (5 bases). Germline V gene sequence: CDR1 SQVTM, CDR2 ANQGSEA. The V end lost 6 bases, the J end lost 4 bases, and 16 bases lay between the germline ends. The CDR3 contains 14 residues. The CDR3 region has the DNA TGCAGCGTCAGAGACGCAGGGCCGAATCAGCCCCAGCATTTT. Amino acids: CSVRDAGPNQPQHF.

This clone has just a few counts. The chain carries TRBV7-9 and TRBJ1-1, with D unresolved. Germline V gives CDR1 SEHNR, CDR2 FQNEAQ (reference sequence). The CDR3 is 11 residues long. V lost 5 bases and J lost 8, with 9 bases in between. The CDR3 spells CASSPYREAFF. The CDR3 DNA reads as TGTGCCAGCAGCCCGTACAGAGAAGCTTTCTTT.

The CDR3 spells CASGGVALSTDTQYF. The CDR3 nucleotides are TGTGCCAGCGGCGGGGTAGCCCTTAGCACAGATACGCAGTATTTT. The rearrangement links TRBV28 to TRBJ2-3; D is possibly TRBD2 (6 bases). The CDR3 is 15 amino acids. The V end lost 8 bases, the J end lost 0 bases, and 15 bases lay between the germline ends. Germline V gene data show CDR1 as MDHEN and CDR2 as SYDVKM. Variable domain in full (rest from reference TRBV28 and TRBJ2-3): DVKVTQSSRYLVKRTGEKVFLECVQDMDHENMFWYRQDPGLGLRLIYFSYDVKMKEKGDIPEGYSVSREKKERFSLILESASTNQTSMYLCASGGVALSTDTQYFGPGTRLTVL.

The CDR3 sequence is CASTRNRGSNQPQHF. The CDR3 DNA sequence: TGTGCCAGCACTCGGAACAGGGGCAGCAATCAGCCCCAGCATTTT. The rearrangement links TRBV6-6 to TRBJ1-5; TRBD1 agrees at 7 bases. Germline values: CDR1 MNHNY, CDR2 SVGAGI (reference sequence). After removal of 7 bases from V and 1 base from J, the junction contained 7 bases not matched to a gene. The CDR3 contains 15 residues.